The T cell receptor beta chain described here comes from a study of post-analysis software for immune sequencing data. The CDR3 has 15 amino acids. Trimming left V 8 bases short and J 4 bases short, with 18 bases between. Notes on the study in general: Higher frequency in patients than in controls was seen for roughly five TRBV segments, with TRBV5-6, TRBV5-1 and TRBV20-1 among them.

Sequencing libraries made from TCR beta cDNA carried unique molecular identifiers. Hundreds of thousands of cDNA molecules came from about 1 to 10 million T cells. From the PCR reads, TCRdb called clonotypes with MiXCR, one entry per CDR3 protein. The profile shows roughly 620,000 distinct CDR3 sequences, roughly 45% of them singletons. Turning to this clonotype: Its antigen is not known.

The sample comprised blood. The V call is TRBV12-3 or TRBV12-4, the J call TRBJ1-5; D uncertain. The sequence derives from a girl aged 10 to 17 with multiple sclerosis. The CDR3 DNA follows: TGTGCCAGCTCCATCCGGGCTGGCCCTAATCAGCCCCAGCATTTT. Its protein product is CASSIRAGPNQPQHF.